Listed below are T cell receptor beta chains from one sample, sequenced in a study of blood T cells in healthy people across ages. Using its own MiXCR run on the 5' RACE reads, TCRdb lists one record per CDR3 protein. The sample includes approximately 670,000 distinct CDR3 sequences, over 40% seen only once; the top ten take approximately 29%. Material for sequencing was blood. The receptors here all came from an elderly man in good health. CDR3s include the opening cysteine and the closing phenylalanine or tryptophan. D genes are given only for firm matches. Clone sizes are given selectively: once, few, many, or a class where the clone is expanded.

>TRBD2|TRBJ2-5|TRBV20-1|NA
TGCAGTGCAAGGGGTGGCGGGAGGGGTGGAGAGACCCAGTACTTC
CSARGGGRGGETQYF
>NA|TRBJ2-1|TRBV20-1|few
TGCAGTGCTAGGGGGATGTATGGCAATGAGCAGTTCTTC
CSARGMYGNEQFF
>NA|TRBJ1-4|TRBV7-2|NA
TGTGCCAGCAGCTTAGAGCGGCCGGAGAAACTGTTTTTT
CASSLERPEKLFF
>TRBD1|TRBJ1-2|TRBV4-3|NA
TGCGCCAGCAGCCCTAAGGACAGGGGCGCAGGCTATGGCTACACCTTC
CASSPKDRGAGYGYTF
>NA|TRBJ1-6|TRBV3-1|NA
TGTGCCAGCAGCCAAGCAAGGTCGTATTCACCCCTCCACTTT
CASSQARSYSPLHF
>TRBD2|TRBJ2-5|TRBV13|NA
TGTGCCAGCAGCTCCCGAGCTAGCGGGAGAAGTGAGCAGTACTTC
CASSSRASGRSEQYF
>NA|TRBJ2-3|TRBV7-2|NA
TGTGCCAGCAGCTTAGGACAGCATAGCACAGATACGCAGTATTTT
CASSLGQHSTDTQYF
>NA|TRBJ2-5|TRBV7-9|many
TGTGCCAGCAGCTTGGGCTCAGAGACCCAGTACTTC
CASSLGSETQYF
>NA|TRBJ1-6|TRBV4-2|few
TGTGCCAGCAGCCAATCCGCCGGGGACAATTCACCCCTCCACTTT
CASSQSAGDNSPLHF
>TRBD1|TRBJ2-7|TRBV6-5|NA
TGTGCCAGCCGAACAGGGGTCTACGAGCAGTACTTC
CASRTGVYEQYF
>NA|TRBJ1-3|TRBV11-2|NA
TGTGCCAGCAGCATAGGAAACACCATATATTTT
CASSIGNTIYF
>NA|TRBJ2-3|TRBV18|many
TGTGCCAGCTCACTGCCGGTTGGGAGCACAGATACGCAGTATTTT
CASSLPVGSTDTQYF
>NA|TRBJ2-1|TRBV28|NA
TGTGCCAGCAGAGAAGACTTTTCCTACAATGAGCAGTTCTTC
CASREDFSYNEQFF
>TRBD2|TRBJ2-1|TRBV7-2|few
TGTGCCAGCAGCTTAGGGAGCGGGAGGGCCTACAATGAGCAGTTCTTC
CASSLGSGRAYNEQFF
>TRBD1|TRBJ1-2|TRBV2|many
TGTGCCAGCAGCCAGAGGACAGGCATCTATGGCTACACCTTC
CASSQRTGIYGYTF
>TRBD1|TRBJ1-3|TRBV13|NA
TGTGCCAGCAGCTCCGGACAGGGGCAGAACACCATATATTTT
CASSSGQGQNTIYF
>NA|TRBJ1-1|TRBV30|few
TGTGCCTGGAGTGTACCGACCGAGAGAACTGAAGCTTTCTTT
CAWSVPTERTEAFF
>NA|TRBJ2-7|TRBV5-1|NA
TGCGCCAGCAGCTCATCGGAATTCTCCTACGAGCAGTACTTC
CASSSSEFSYEQYF
>NA|TRBJ1-2|TRBV6-5|few
TGTGCCAGCAGTTACAACAGGAAATACACCTTC
CASSYNRKYTF
>TRBD1|TRBJ1-1|TRBV24-1|NA
TGTGCCACCAGGGGACAGGAGAACACTGAAGCTTTCTTT
CATRGQENTEAFF
>NA|TRBJ2-7|TRBV15|NA
TGTGCCACCAGCATCCGGGACGGCTACGAGCAGTACTTC
CATSIRDGYEQYF
>TRBD2|TRBJ2-7|TRBV6-5|many
TGTGCCAGCAGTTCCTGGACTAGCGGCTCCTACGAGCAGTACTTC
CASSSWTSGSYEQYF
>NA|TRBJ2-1|TRBV2|many
TGTGCCAGCAACCCGGACTCTCGAGGTCGGCAGTTCTTC
CASNPDSRGRQFF
>NA|TRBJ2-3|TRBV4-2|NA
TGTGCCAGCAGCCAAATAAAGGGTGCCCTATCCACAGATACGCAGTATTTT
CASSQIKGALSTDTQYF
>NA|TRBJ2-1|TRBV3-1|NA
TGTGCCAGCAGCTACATGACAGGAGTCTCCTACAATGAGCAGTTCTTC
CASSYMTGVSYNEQFF
>TRBD2|TRBJ2-7|TRBV5-6|NA
TGTGCCAGCAGCTTGGTCGCGGGGGGTTACAATGAGCAGTACTTC
CASSLVAGGYNEQYF
>NA|TRBJ2-1|TRBV6-1|NA
TGTGCCAGCGTATTAGCAGCGAGCTCCTACAATGAGCAGTTCTTC
CASVLAASSYNEQFF
>TRBD1|TRBJ1-2|TRBV4-2|NA
TGTGCCAGCAGCCAAGGACAGGGTCAAGAGAAGGAGCATGGCTACACCTTC
CASSQGQGQEKEHGYTF
>TRBD1|TRBJ1-1|TRBV25-1|NA
TGTGCCAGCAGAAAGGGACAGGGGGACACTGAAGCTTTCTTT
CASRKGQGDTEAFF
>NA|TRBJ2-7|TRBV13|NA
TGTGCCAGCAGGCGGGACAGATCAGCGGGGGAGCAGTACTTC
CASRRDRSAGEQYF
>NA|TRBJ2-7|TRBV20-1|NA
TGCAGTGCTAGGGCTAGCGCCTCCTACGAGCAGTACTTC
CSARASASYEQYF
>NA|TRBJ2-3|TRBV6-5|NA
TGTGCCAGCAGGAACCAGCGGGCCACAGATACGCAGTATTTT
CASRNQRATDTQYF
>TRBD1|TRBJ1-3|TRBV7-2|NA
TGTGCCAGCAGCTTCTACTCGACAGGGTATGGAAACACCATATATTTT
CASSFYSTGYGNTIYF
>NA|TRBJ2-7|TRBV21-1|NA
TGTGCCAGCAGCGCCGAGGGGACTAGCGGGCGCCCTTTACTTCGGGAGCAGTACTTC
CASSAEGTSGRPLLREQYF
>NA|TRBJ1-1|TRBV27|few
TGTGCCAGCAGTTTATCTGTGTCGAACACTGAAGCTTTCTTT
CASSLSVSNTEAFF
>TRBD1|TRBJ2-7|TRBV6-5|NA
TGTGCCAGTCCAGAGGGACAGAGCTCCTACGAGCAGTACTTC
CASPEGQSSYEQYF
>TRBD1|TRBJ2-7|TRBV20-1|few
TGCAGTGCTAGAGTCCCCTTGGGACAGGGGGGGTACGAGCAGTACTTC
CSARVPLGQGGYEQYF
>NA|TRBJ1-6|TRBV12-3/TRBV12-4|many
TGTGCCAGCAGCCCGGGCTTGTCCCTCTCCTATAATTCACCCCTCCACTTT
CASSPGLSLSYNSPLHF
>TRBD1|TRBJ2-7|TRBV6-2/TRBV6-3|few
TGTGCCAGCAGTTTTTCCCGGGACAGGGGCCTTTCGGGGCACTACGAGCAGTACTTC
CASSFSRDRGLSGHYEQYF
>TRBD2|TRBJ2-7|TRBV27|NA
TGTGCCAGCAGTGGGACTATCTCCTACGAGCAGTACTTC
CASSGTISYEQYF
>NA|TRBJ2-7|TRBV5-1|few
TGCGCCAGCAGCTTGACCCCGGACAGAAAAATAACCTACGAGCAGTACTTC
CASSLTPDRKITYEQYF
>TRBD2|TRBJ2-1|TRBV4-1|NA
TGCGCCAGCAGCCACGTGACTAGCTTAGTCCATGAGCAGTTCTTC
CASSHVTSLVHEQFF
>NA|TRBJ2-3|TRBV5-6|NA
TGTGCCAGCAGCCATTCGGGGGAGCGAGGAGATACGCAGTATTTT
CASSHSGERGDTQYF
>NA|TRBJ2-5|TRBV7-2|NA
TGTGCCAGCAGCTCCCCGCCGGGCGGCGAGACCCAGTACTTC
CASSSPPGGETQYF
>NA|TRBJ1-4|TRBV6-2/TRBV6-3|NA
TGTGCCAGCACCCCCTTACCGGGGCCCAGGACTGAAAAACTGTTTTTT
CASTPLPGPRTEKLFF
>TRBD2|TRBJ2-1|TRBV28|few
TGTGCCAGCAGCACCGGGACTAGCTTAGGGTACAATGAGCAGTTCTTC
CASSTGTSLGYNEQFF
>NA|TRBJ2-7|TRBV6-1|NA
TGTGCCAGCAGTGAAGCCCTAGGAGGGGCGGCCTACGAGCAGTACTTC
CASSEALGGAAYEQYF
>NA|TRBJ1-5|TRBV7-2|NA
TGTGCCAGCAGCTTAGAAACAATCAGGGGCAATCAGCCCCAGCATTTT
CASSLETIRGNQPQHF
>NA|TRBJ1-5|TRBV4-3|few
TGCGCCAGCAGCCAGGATATATATCAGCCCCAGCATTTT
CASSQDIYQPQHF
>NA|TRBJ1-2|TRBV7-2|NA
TGTGCCAGCAGCTTAATCGATGGCTACACCTTC
CASSLIDGYTF
>NA|TRBJ1-1|TRBV7-2|NA
TGTGCCAGCAGCTCCTCCCACACTGAAGCTTTCTTT
CASSSSHTEAFF
>TRBD2|TRBJ2-1|TRBV4-1|NA
TGCGCCAGCAGCCAAGATAGGGCGGTGTTGCTCGGACTAGCGGGGGACAATGAGCAGTTCTTC
CASSQDRAVLLGLAGDNEQFF
>NA|TRBJ2-7|TRBV27|few
TGTGCCAGCAGTTCTCGCATTCCCCCCTACGAGCAGTACTTC
CASSSRIPPYEQYF
>NA|TRBJ1-2|TRBV28|NA
TGTGCCAGCAGGTCTTCGGGGTCGAGCTACACCTTC
CASRSSGSSYTF
>NA|TRBJ1-6|TRBV20-1|NA
TGCAGTGCTAGAGACCCCGAAAAGTCCTATAATTCACCCCTCCACTTT
CSARDPEKSYNSPLHF
>NA|TRBJ1-5|TRBV7-9|NA
TGTGCCAGCAGCTTAGAGGCAGGCCCCCAGCATTTT
CASSLEAGPQHF
>TRBD1|TRBJ2-5|TRBV7-9|NA
TGTGCCAGCAGCTTAGGGGGACAGACTTTGGGGGAGACCCAGTACTTC
CASSLGGQTLGETQYF
>NA|TRBJ2-7|TRBV27|once
TGTGCCAGCACGGACGTCAAATTCTACGAGCAGTACTTC
CASTDVKFYEQYF
>NA|TRBJ2-7|TRBV11-2|once
TGTGCCAGCAGCTTAGATCAATATCCACAGTCCTCCTCCTACAATGAGCAGTACTTC
CASSLDQYPQSSSYNEQYF